This T cell receptor beta chain derives from a study of T cell responses to AZD1222 COVID-19 vaccine. The CDR3 runs to 13 residues. V was shortened by 5 bases and J by 3 bases, with 10 bases between the two germline ends. Germline CDR1 reads MNHEY; CDR2 reads SVGAGI. Study outcomes and limitations: The peak T cell response came first, and repertoires were sampled only after it. There were vaccine-associated CD4 TCRs across spike, dominant at 160-218 and 743-854. Epitopes outside B.1.351 and B.1.1.7 mutated regions reportedly drew nearly half of spike TCRs. Most donors were white British, females outnumbered males, and clonal diversity was possibly underestimated.

About this clone itself: The antigen remains undetermined.

Sequencing used immunoSEQ multiplex PCR; TCRdb keeps in-frame clones, though not all of them. This table has over 100,000 clones, roughly 90% appearing once. This chain uses TRBV6-5 with TRBJ1-1, with D perhaps TRBD1 (5 bases). This clonotype was obtained from an adult in good health. This material consisted of peripheral blood, taken on day 0 of AZD1222 vaccination. The chain's CDR3 is CASSPTGDTEAFF. The CDR3 nucleotides are TGTGCCAGCAGTCCCACGGGGGACACTGAAGCTTTCTTT.